The 3 T cell receptor beta chains below all came from one sample that was sequenced in a study of T cells in Graves' hyperthyroidism and ophthalmopathy. Amplification of TCR beta CDR3 regions used RNA as the template. Initially, a first-round RT-PCR of the TCR CDR3 employed the HTBI primer set. TCRdb itself ran the multiplex PCR reads through MiXCR, one entry per CDR3 protein. The sample records hundreds of thousands of distinct CDR3 sequences, about 14% being singletons. The sample comprised blood. These receptors were taken from a woman in her thirties or forties with Graves' hyperthyroidism.

This clonotype was picked up many times. The rearrangement links TRBV20-1 to TRBJ2-1, with a possible D match to TRBD2 (6 bases). Per the germline V gene, CDR1 is DFQATT and CDR2 is SNEGSKA (reference sequence). The CDR3 sequence is 12 residues long. Trimming took 1 base from V and 10 from J, leaving 11 bases between them. CDR3 region: CSARVGLLEQFF. CDR3 in DNA: TGCAGTGCTAGAGTTGGACTACTCGAGCAGTTCTTC.

The V call is TRBV30, the J call TRBJ1-4, with D maybe TRBD1 (6 bases). V lost 0 bases and J lost 8, with 10 bases in between. Germline lookup yields CDR1 GTSNPN and CDR2 SVGIG (reference sequence). There are 13 residues in the CDR3. In DNA, the CDR3 is TGTGCCTGGAGTGTACAGGGACGGGAAAAACTGTTTTTT. Translated: CAWSVQGREKLFF.

Here the CDR3 DNA reads TGTGCCAGCAGCCCCCCCAGCTCACCAAGCTACACCTTC. This translates into CASSPPSSPSYTF. The chain couples TRBV7-8 to TRBJ1-2; D unresolved. The CDR3 sequence is 13 residues long. Trimming pared 5 bases from V and 9 bases from J, leaving 16 bases between. The germline V gene has CDR1 SGHVS and CDR2 FQNEAQ.